This T cell receptor beta chain originates from a study of blood T cell repertoires in COVID-19. Study context: PBMCs, B-cell-depleted T cells, or T cells provided the cDNA or gDNA that made up the material.

Sequencing used immunoSEQ multiplex PCR; TCRdb keeps in-frame clones, though not all of them. This table has under 200,000 clones, about nine tenths appearing once. Per the germline V gene, CDR1 is MNHEY and CDR2 is SMNVEV (reference sequence). This CDR3 comprises 14 residues. V was clipped by 2 bases and J by 2 bases, with 9 bases between them. The specimen was peripheral blood. The receptor was derived from a man aged 50 to 59 with acute or convalescent COVID-19. The chain employs TRBV27 and TRBJ1-2; tentatively, D is TRBD1 (6 bases). The CDR3 here is CASSLAGANYGYTF. The CDR3 bases are TGTGCCAGCAGTTTAGCAGGGGCCAACTATGGCTACACCTTC.